This record concerns one TCR beta chain sequence. Its antigen is not known. This specimen comes from a study of siplizumab effects on memory and regulatory T cells. General observations from the study: Naive T cells looked more diverse than memory cells, and they looked like major contributors to the alloresponse. Sequences below about 10^-5 frequency were poorly captured, and few alloreactive clones mapped to unstimulated subsets.

This CDR3 has 17 residues. V lost 1 base, J lost 4 bases, and 18 bases lay in between. Per germline, CDR1 SGHRS and CDR2 YFSETQ. The protocol was immunoSEQ multiplex PCR, while the TCRdb copy is restricted to in-frame clones and leaves out a portion. The sample includes 99,000 or so clones, around 94% of them seen just once. The sequencing input was non-Treg CD4+ T cells sorted from blood. This TCR was recovered from a human donor in good health. V and J are TRBV5-1 and TRBJ2-1; D may be TRBD2 (6 bases). CDR3 nucleotides: TGCGCCAGCAGCTTGACCCACCAAGGTAGCGGATACAATGAGCAGTTCTTC. Amino acid sequence: CASSLTHQGSGYNEQFF.